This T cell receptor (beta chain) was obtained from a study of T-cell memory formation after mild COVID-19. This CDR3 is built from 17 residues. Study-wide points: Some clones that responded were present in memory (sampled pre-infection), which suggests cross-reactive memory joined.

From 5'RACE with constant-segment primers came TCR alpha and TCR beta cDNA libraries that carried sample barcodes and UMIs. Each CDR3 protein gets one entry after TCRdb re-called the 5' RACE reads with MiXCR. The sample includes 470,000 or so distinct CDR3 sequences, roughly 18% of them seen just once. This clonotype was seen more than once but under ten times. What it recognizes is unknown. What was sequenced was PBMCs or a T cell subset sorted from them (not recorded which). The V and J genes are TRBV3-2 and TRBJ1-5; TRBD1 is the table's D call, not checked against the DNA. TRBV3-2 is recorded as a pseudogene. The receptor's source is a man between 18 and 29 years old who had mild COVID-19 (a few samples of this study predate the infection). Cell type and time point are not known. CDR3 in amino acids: CASSQDPRTESNQPQHF. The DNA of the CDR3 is TGTGCCAGCAGCCAAGATCCCCGGACAGAAAGCAATCAGCCCCAGCATTTT.